A single sample is the source of the 28 T cell receptor beta chains below, sequenced in a study of OX40 agonist ivuxolimab in advanced cancers. Libraries were prepared through the immunoSEQ multiplex PCR assay. The immuneACCESS repertoire file appears here via TCRdb, limited to in-frame rearrangements. These files lack a portion of the clones; in checked studies, under half of the deficit traces to unresolved V genes, and the cause of the others is not known. The sample table contains approximately 60,000 clones; only one count was recorded for roughly 92% of them. The top ten clones comprise around 18% of the sample. This specimen consisted of CD4+ or CD8+ T cells sorted from blood, obtained in a trial of the OX40 agonist ivuxolimab. The receptors were gathered from an adult with an advanced solid tumor such as melanoma, head and neck, liver or kidney cancer.

The rearrangement links TRBV28 to TRBJ1-1; unclear D gene. V was cut by 7 bases and J by 0 bases, with 3 bases left in between. The CDR3 length is 11 residues. Germline loops: CDR1 MDHEN, CDR2 SYDVKM. As DNA, the CDR3 is TGTGCCAGCAAGGTGAACACTGAAGCTTTCTTT. It yields the protein CASKVNTEAFF.

The chain employs TRBV7-8 and TRBJ1-2; no definite D call. Trimming removed 5 bases from V and 5 bases from J, with 12 bases in between. Germline CDR1 reads SGHVS; CDR2 reads FQNEAQ. This CDR3 is built from 13 residues. As DNA, the CDR3 is TGTGCCAGCAGCCCTATTGGGCCGTATGGCTACACCTTC. This sequence encodes CASSPIGPYGYTF.

Concerning this clone itself: Other DNA sequences in this specimen translate into the identical CDR3. V usage is TRBV9 and J usage is TRBJ2-3; D remains unclear. The CDR3 runs to 12 residues. With 4 bases removed from V and 0 bases from J, the gap between germline ends came to 3 bases. Germline values: CDR1 SGDLS, CDR2 YYNGEE. In DNA form, the CDR3 reads TGTGCCAGCAGCCCGAGCACAGATACGCAGTATTTT. As protein: CASSPSTDTQYF.

The gene calls are TRBV13 and TRBJ2-1; TRBD2 matches at 10 bases. The CDR3 loop spans 15 amino acids. Germline CDR1 is PRHDT and CDR2 is FYEKMQ (reference sequence). Trimming at V came to 5 bases and at J to 5 bases, leaving 6 bases not matched to a gene. The CDR3 loop reads CASSTGLAVNNEQFF. The CDR3 DNA sequence: TGTGCCAGCAGCACTGGACTAGCGGTTAACAATGAGCAGTTCTTC.

The CDR3 is CASSIGGQIYTF. The DNA for the CDR3 is TGTGCCAGTAGTATTGGGGGACAGATCTACACCTTC. V usage is TRBV19 and J usage is TRBJ1-2, with 7 bases lining up with TRBD1. The CDR3 covers 12 residues. The J segment lost 10 bases and the V segment lost 3 bases, leaving 5 bases of the junction unmatched. Germline-derived CDR1 and CDR2 are LNHDA and SQIVND (reference sequence). Variable domain in full (rest from reference TRBV19 and TRBJ1-2): DGGITQSPKYLFRKEGQNVTLSCEQNLNHDAMYWYRQDPGQGLRLIYYSQIVNDFQKGDIAEGYSVSREKKESFPLTVTSAQKNPTAFYLCASSIGGQIYTFGSGTRLTVV.

The chain couples TRBV27 to TRBJ2-7, with 7 bases identical to TRBD1. The germline V gene has CDR1 MNHEY and CDR2 SMNVEV (reference sequence). Germline trimming cut 8 bases from V and 4 bases from J; bases unmatched to any gene: 11. This CDR3 has 14 amino acids. The CDR3 DNA reads as TGTGCCAGCGGACAACTCCGGGACAGATACGAGCAGTACTTC. It specifies CASGQLRDRYEQYF.

This clone has only a few counts. The chain is built from TRBV7-8 and TRBJ2-5; 13 bases agree with TRBD2. After removal of 5 bases from V and 5 bases from J, the junction contained 8 bases not matched to a gene. The CDR3 is made up of 16 amino acids. Germline lookup yields CDR1 SGHVS and CDR2 FQNEAQ. DNA of the CDR3: TGTGCCAGCAGCCCAGGACTAGCGGGAGCCTCCGAGACCCAGTACTTC. Translation: CASSPGLAGASETQYF.

The chain joins TRBV27 to TRBJ2-7; 11 bases match TRBD2. Losses at the gene ends were 5 bases for V and 2 bases for J; bases not matched to a gene: 8. The V gene's germline CDR1 is MNHEY and CDR2 SMNVEV (reference sequence). The CDR3 sequence is 16 residues long. DNA of the CDR3: TGTGCCAGCAGTACTGTCGGGACTAGCGGCCCCTACGAGCAGTACTTC. Amino acids: CASSTVGTSGPYEQYF.

The chain carries TRBV9 and TRBJ2-3; TRBD2 matches 11 bases. This CDR3 has 16 amino acids. Trimming removed 3 bases from V and 2 bases from J; junction bases left unmatched: 5. CDR1 SGDLS and CDR2 YYNGEE come from the germline V gene. The CDR3 bases are TGTGCCAGCAGCGACCGACTAGCGGGAAACACAGATACGCAGTATTTT. Its translation: CASSDRLAGNTDTQYF.

The gene calls are TRBV27 and TRBJ2-2; TRBD1 matches at 8 bases. Looked up from germline, CDR1 is MNHEY and CDR2 is SMNVEV (reference sequence). Germline trimming cut 3 bases from V and 3 bases from J; bases unmatched to any gene: 6. The CDR3 covers 16 residues. The CDR3 DNA reads as TGTGCCAGCAGTTTTTTTATACAGGGGGACACCGGGGAGCTGTTTTTT. This sequence encodes CASSFFIQGDTGELFF.

CDR3 in DNA: TGTGCCAGCAGCATAACAGGGTTATTGAACATTCAGTACTTC. This encodes CASSITGLLNIQYF. V and J are TRBV28 and TRBJ2-4; tentatively, D is TRBD1 (6 bases). CDR3 length equals 14 residues. CDR1 is MDHEN and CDR2 is SYDVKM in the germline V gene. Trimming left V 6 bases short and J 7 bases short, with 16 bases between.

To note about this clone: A junction boundary mismatches the germline segment, possibly from a read error. The V call is TRBV7-7, the J call TRBJ2-5; a weak D match, TRBD2 (6 bases). Germline CDR1 reads SSHAT; CDR2 reads FNYEAQ (reference sequence). There are 15 residues in the CDR3. The CDR3 bases are TGTGCTAGCAGCTTAGCGGCCGGATTCCAAGAGACCCAGTACTTC. Translation: CASSLAAGFQETQYF.

This chain connects TRBV9 to TRBJ2-2; tentatively, D is TRBD2 (5 bases). The V gene's germline CDR1 is SGDLS and CDR2 YYNGEE. The V and J ends lost 2 bases and 0 bases respectively, with 11 bases between them. This CDR3 has 16 amino acids. The CDR3 loop is CASSVQRAANTGELFF. The CDR3 DNA is TGTGCCAGCAGCGTTCAAAGAGCGGCGAACACCGGGGAGCTGTTTTTT.

The gene calls are TRBV9 and TRBJ2-1; 8 bases align to TRBD2. Per the germline V gene, CDR1 is SGDLS and CDR2 is YYNGEE. The V and J ends lost 3 bases and 4 bases, in that order; junction bases with no gene match: 6. This CDR3 spans 15 amino acids. The CDR3 loop reads CASSESGSGYNEQFF. The CDR3 DNA sequence: TGTGCCAGCAGCGAGAGCGGGAGTGGTTACAATGAGCAGTTCTTC.

The chain carries TRBV28 and TRBJ1-1; D perhaps matches TRBD1 (6 bases). The CDR3 has 15 amino acids. The germline V gene has CDR1 MDHEN and CDR2 SYDVKM. Trimming shortened V by 1 base and J by 3 bases, and 12 bases separated the two germline ends. Here the CDR3 DNA reads TGTGCCAGCAGTTTATCTTGGGGGCTGCACACTGAAGCTTTCTTT. Translation gives CASSLSWGLHTEAFF.

This chain connects TRBV9 to TRBJ2-7; TRBD2 matches 8 bases. V trimming: 5 bases; J trimming: 4 bases; junction bases outside the gene matches: 8. Germline CDR1 reads SGDLS; CDR2 reads YYNGEE. The CDR3 length is 14 residues. For the CDR3, the DNA is TGTGCCAGCAGTCCAGCGGGAGAGGTTTACGAGCAGTACTTC. Amino acids: CASSPAGEVYEQYF.

The genes are TRBV9 and TRBJ1-2, with D possibly being TRBD1 (6 bases). Trimming left V 3 bases short and J 8 bases short, with 14 bases between. There are 13 residues in the CDR3. Germline loops: CDR1 SGDLS, CDR2 YYNGEE. The CDR3 coding sequence is TGTGCCAGCAGCGGTTCCTGGACAGAAGGCTACACCTTC. It encodes CASSGSWTEGYTF.

V usage is TRBV7-9 and J usage is TRBJ2-3; D ambiguous. CDR3 length: 16 amino acids. CDR1 SEHNR and CDR2 FQNEAQ come from the germline V gene (reference sequence). V was trimmed by 3 bases and J by 2 bases, leaving 15 bases between them. In DNA, the CDR3 is TGTGCCAGCAGCTTCTCTCGAGAACCTGCCACAGATACGCAGTATTTT. Translation: CASSFSREPATDTQYF.

The rearrangement uses TRBV27 and TRBJ2-1; possible D gene TRBD1, 6 bases. V lost 6 bases and J lost 0, with 18 bases in between. The CDR3 totals 17 residues. CDR1 is MNHEY and CDR2 is SMNVEV in the germline V gene (reference sequence). Written as DNA, the CDR3 is TGTGCCAGCAGCGGACAGAGACCCTCCTCCTCCTACAATGAGCAGTTCTTC. It specifies CASSGQRPSSSYNEQFF.

The gene calls are TRBV28 and TRBJ2-2; perhaps TRBD1 as D (5 bases). V lost 3 bases to trimming and J lost 5 bases, with 7 bases between them. Germline V gives CDR1 MDHEN, CDR2 SYDVKM. CDR3 length equals 13 residues. Here the CDR3 reads CASSFQGTGELFF. CDR3 bases: TGTGCCAGCAGTTTTCAGGGTACCGGGGAGCTGTTTTTT.

The chain couples TRBV12-5 to TRBJ2-1; 7 nucleotides agree with TRBD1. Germline CDR1 is LGHNT and CDR2 is FRNRAP. Trimming cost V 2 bases and J 8 bases; bases outside gene matches: 18. CDR3 length: 18 amino acids. The CDR3, as DNA: TGTGCTAGTGGTTTGACTCTGACAGGGCTGATAAACGACGATGAGCAGTTCTTC. It translates to CASGLTLTGLINDDEQFF.

This rearrangement joins TRBV5-4 to TRBJ2-7, with D possibly called TRBD1 or TRBD2 (5 bases each). This CDR3 has 12 amino acids. CDR1 is SGHNT and CDR2 is YYREEE in the germline V gene (reference sequence). The V and J ends lost 3 bases and 4 bases respectively, with 8 bases between them. For the CDR3, the DNA is TGTGCCAGCAGCTCGGGACCGTACGAGCAGTACTTC. Residues: CASSSGPYEQYF.

J is TRBJ1-1 and V is TRBV28, with TRBD1 matching 9 bases. The CDR3 is made up of 15 amino acids. The trim removed 4 bases at V and 3 bases at J, leaving 6 bases unmatched. Germline V gene lookup returns CDR1 MDHEN and CDR2 SYDVKM. CDR3 protein: CASSSRTGAYTEAFF. The CDR3 DNA reads as TGTGCCAGCAGTTCACGGACAGGGGCGTACACTGAAGCTTTCTTT.

The DNA for the CDR3 is TGTGCCATCAGTGAGTCAGGAGGGCATGGCTACACCTTC. Its translation is CAISESGGHGYTF. V gene TRBV10-3 combines with J gene TRBJ1-2, with no clear D. The V gene's germline CDR1 is ENHRY and CDR2 SYGVKD. This CDR3 region has 13 residues. V shed 0 bases and J shed 6 bases, with 8 bases lying between them.

This sequence joins TRBV9 and TRBJ1-1; TRBD1 matches 8 bases. The CDR3 has 14 amino acids. After removal of 4 bases from V and 4 bases from J, the junction contained 6 bases not matched to a gene. Germline V gene sequence: CDR1 SGDLS, CDR2 YYNGEE. CDR3 DNA sequence: TGTGCCAGCAGCCCGACAGGGGAAGGCACTGAAGCTTTCTTT. Protein: CASSPTGEGTEAFF.

This chain connects TRBV5-1 to TRBJ2-1; a possible D gene is TRBD1 (6 bases). CDR1 and CDR2 (germline): SGHRS, YFSETQ. CDR3 length: 14 amino acids. The V and J ends lost 2 bases and 7 bases respectively, with 13 bases between them. The CDR3 DNA reads TGCGCCAGCAGCTTTCACAGGGCCCGGAATGAGCAGTTCTTC. It encodes CASSFHRARNEQFF.

The chain couples TRBV7-8 to TRBJ2-5; D is uncertain. Trimming cost V 0 bases and J 2 bases, with 13 bases left between them. The germline V gene encodes CDR1 SGHVS and CDR2 FQNEAQ. This CDR3 spans 16 amino acids. The CDR3 loop is CASSLALAAKQETQYF. Here the CDR3 DNA reads TGTGCCAGCAGCTTAGCGCTGGCAGCCAAGCAAGAGACCCAGTACTTC. The full variable domain, rest sourced from reference TRBV7-8 and TRBJ2-5, is GAGVSQSPRYKVAKRGQDVALRCDPISGHVSLFWYQQALGQGPEFLTYFQNEAQLDKSGLPSDRFFAERPEGSVSTLKIQRTQQEDSAVYLCASSLALAAKQETQYFGPGTRLLVL.

The chain joins TRBV6-5 to TRBJ1-5, with D uncertain. CDR3 size: 14 residues. Germline V gene lookup returns CDR1 MNHEY and CDR2 SVGAGI. V was cut by 6 bases and J by 2 bases, with 11 bases left in between. CDR3 coding DNA: TGTGCCAGCAGCCTAGCTGGGGGCAATCAGCCCCAGCATTTT. This encodes CASSLAGGNQPQHF.